Each of the 12 T cell receptor beta chains below was sequenced from the same sample in a study of blood T cell repertoires in COVID-19. Assay: immunoSEQ multiplex PCR; the TCRdb copy retains only in-frame clones and omits some. This repertoire shows some 200,000 clones, around 86% found once; its top ten account for 7% to 9%. The sequencing input was PBMCs or T cells enriched from blood (not recorded which). These receptors came from a young man in a cohort exposed to, infected with or recovered from COVID-19 (not recorded which).

The CDR3 DNA is TGTGCCAGCAGCTCCGCGACTAGAAACATTCAGTACTTC. Translated, it gives CASSSATRNIQYF. The V call is TRBV5-6, the J call TRBJ2-4, with D possibly matching TRBD2 (6 bases). CDR1 is SGHDT, CDR2 YYEEEE, per germline. This CDR3 is built from 13 residues. Trimming shortened V by 3 bases and J by 6 bases, and 10 bases separated the two germline ends.

The V gene is TRBV3-1 (or the pseudogene TRBV3-2), the J gene TRBJ1-2; D remains ambiguous. Looked up from germline, CDR1 is LGHDT and CDR2 is YNNKEL (reference sequence). The V gene lost 1 base and the J gene lost 8 bases, with 5 bases spanning the gap. The CDR3 is made up of 11 amino acids. CDR3 in amino acids: CASSQVEGYTF. CDR3 DNA: TGTGCCAGCAGCCAAGTAGAGGGCTACACCTTC.

This clone was seen a single time. The V gene is TRBV28, the J gene TRBJ1-2; TRBD1 matches 7 bases. Germline assignment: CDR1 MDHEN and CDR2 SYDVKM. The CDR3 runs 15 residues. Trimming cost V 5 bases and J 3 bases; bases outside gene matches: 9. Written as DNA, the CDR3 is TGTGCCAGCAGTGACCCTGGACAGGCTCACTATGGCTACACCTTC. Its protein is CASSDPGQAHYGYTF.

The chain couples TRBV24-1 to TRBJ2-1, with a possible D match to TRBD2 (6 bases). V lost 2 bases and J lost 5, with 9 bases in between. Looked up from germline, CDR1 is KGHDR and CDR2 is SFDVKD. This CDR3 has 14 amino acids. The CDR3 coding sequence is TGTGCCACCAGTGATTCCTGGGAGGACAATGAGCAGTTCTTC. This translates into CATSDSWEDNEQFF.

The CDR3 bases are TGCGCCAGCAGCTCTAGACAGGGCTATGGCTACACCTTC. Translated: CASSSRQGYGYTF. The chain links TRBV5-1 to TRBJ1-2; 7 bases agree with TRBD1. Losses at the gene ends were 3 bases for V and 4 bases for J; bases not matched to a gene: 3. Germline CDR1 is SGHRS and CDR2 is YFSETQ. CDR3 size: 13 residues.

This clone was observed a few times. The chain links TRBV4-2 to TRBJ2-7, with a possible D match to TRBD1 (6 bases). This CDR3 has 16 amino acids. CDR1 and CDR2 from the germline V gene are LGHNA and YNFKEQ. The V end lost 0 bases, the J end lost 0 bases, and 12 bases lay between the germline ends. CDR3 amino acids: CASSQETGTNSYEQYF. Here the CDR3 DNA reads TGTGCCAGCAGCCAAGAAACGGGGACAAACTCCTACGAGCAGTACTTC.

The chain uses TRBV28 and TRBJ2-5, with 10 bases lining up with TRBD2. The germline gives CDR1 MDHEN, CDR2 SYDVKM. The V gene end was trimmed by 5 bases and the J gene end by 4 bases; junction bases not matched to a gene: 16. The CDR3 covers 18 residues. Here the CDR3 DNA reads TGTGCCAGCAGTCTCTCCTTTTACCGACTAGCGGGCAGAGAGACCCAGTACTTC. Its translation is CASSLSFYRLAGRETQYF.

CDR3 DNA: TGTGCCAGCCTCCCACCCGCAGGCAATCAGCCCCAGCATTTT. This sequence encodes CASLPPAGNQPQHF. The rearrangement uses TRBV19 and TRBJ1-5; D gene uncertain. The germline V gene encodes CDR1 LNHDA and CDR2 SQIVND (reference sequence). This CDR3 contains 14 residues. The V end was cut by 9 bases, the J end by 2 bases, with 14 bases between.

The genes are TRBV19 and TRBJ2-7; D unresolved. Germline CDR1 and CDR2: LNHDA and SQIVND (reference sequence). V lost 3 bases and J lost 7, with 16 bases in between. This CDR3 is built from 14 residues. The CDR3 loop reads CASSMSPDLEEQYF. CDR3 in DNA: TGTGCCAGTAGTATGTCCCCCGATCTAGAGGAGCAGTACTTC. Variable domain in full (rest from reference TRBV19 and TRBJ2-7): DGGITQSPKYLFRKEGQNVTLSCEQNLNHDAMYWYRQDPGQGLRLIYYSQIVNDFQKGDIAEGYSVSREKKESFPLTVTSAQKNPTAFYLCASSMSPDLEEQYFGPGTRLTVT.

The chain recombines TRBV27 with TRBJ1-2; D is uncertain. V was shortened by 0 bases and J by 2 bases, with 4 bases between the two germline ends. Germline V gene sequence: CDR1 MNHEY, CDR2 SMNVEV (reference sequence). CDR3 length: 13 residues. CDR3 residues: CASSLSANYGYTF. The DNA of the CDR3 is TGTGCCAGCAGTTTATCAGCAAACTATGGCTACACCTTC.

This clone was detected a few times. The genes are TRBV28 and TRBJ1-5, with unresolved D. V was shortened by 1 base and J by 7 bases, with 11 bases between the two germline ends. Germline V gene sequence: CDR1 MDHEN, CDR2 SYDVKM. The length of the CDR3 is 14 residues. The CDR3 spells CASSLLGLGQPQHF. The CDR3 DNA is TGTGCCAGCAGTTTATTAGGACTCGGGCAGCCCCAGCATTTT.

The chain carries TRBV6-5 and TRBJ2-3; TRBD2 aligns across 7 bases. J lost 2 bases, V lost 6 bases, and 5 bases had no gene match. Germline values: CDR1 MNHEY, CDR2 SVGAGI. The CDR3 is 14 residues long. The CDR3 protein is CASRVGGITDTQYF. In DNA form, the CDR3 reads TGTGCCAGCAGAGTGGGAGGGATCACAGATACGCAGTATTTT.